The TCR beta chain described here comes from a study of Siglec-9 on CD8 T cells in melanoma. Only in-frame clones appear in the TCRdb table, and some are missing; sequencing was by immunoSEQ multiplex PCR. The sample records 30,000 or so clones, around three quarters being singletons. Source material: Siglec-9- CD8+ T cells sorted from blood. This sequence was found in a human donor in good health.

The CDR3 nucleotides are TGTGCCGCACGGGAGGCTAGCGGGGGGGGAACCACCTACGAGCAGTACTTC. This translates into CAAREASGGGTTYEQYF. The chain uses TRBV19 and TRBJ2-7; TRBD2 agrees at 12 bases. There are 17 residues in the CDR3. V shed 11 bases, J shed 2 bases, and the junction held 16 bases outside the gene matches. Per the germline V gene, CDR1 is LNHDA and CDR2 is SQIVND (reference sequence).